This T cell receptor beta chain was profiled in a study of tumor-infiltrating lymphocytes in localized non-small cell lung cancer. Here immunoSEQ multiplex PCR was the method, and the copy in TCRdb shows in-frame clones only, minus some. The sample has about 15,000 clones; 55% to 70% are singletons. Germline V gene sequence: CDR1 MNHEY, CDR2 SVGAGI. This CDR3 has 12 amino acids. V was clipped by 5 bases and J by 4 bases, with 6 bases between them. Sequenced material: uninvolved lung tissue not adjacent to the tumor. This clonotype was obtained from a human donor with non-small cell lung cancer. This chain connects TRBV6-5 to TRBJ2-1; D not resolved. The CDR3 spells CASSPSYNEQFF. CDR3 nucleotide sequence: TGTGCCAGCAGTCCGAGTTACAATGAGCAGTTCTTC.